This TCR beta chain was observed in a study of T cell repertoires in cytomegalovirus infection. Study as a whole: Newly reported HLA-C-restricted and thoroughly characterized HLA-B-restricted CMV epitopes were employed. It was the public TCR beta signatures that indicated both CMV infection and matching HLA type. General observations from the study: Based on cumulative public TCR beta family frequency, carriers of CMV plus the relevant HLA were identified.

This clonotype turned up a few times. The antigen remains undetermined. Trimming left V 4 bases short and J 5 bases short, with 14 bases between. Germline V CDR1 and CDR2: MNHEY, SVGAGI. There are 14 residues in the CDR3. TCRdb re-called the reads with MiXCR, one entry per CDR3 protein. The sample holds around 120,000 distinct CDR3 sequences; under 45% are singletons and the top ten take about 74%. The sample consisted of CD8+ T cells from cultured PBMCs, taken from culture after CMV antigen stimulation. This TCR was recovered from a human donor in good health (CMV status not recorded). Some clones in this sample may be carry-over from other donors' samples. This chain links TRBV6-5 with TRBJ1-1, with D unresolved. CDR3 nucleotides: TGTGCCAGCAGTTTTCAGCCTCTTGGGACTGAAGCTTTCTTT. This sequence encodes CASSFQPLGTEAFF.